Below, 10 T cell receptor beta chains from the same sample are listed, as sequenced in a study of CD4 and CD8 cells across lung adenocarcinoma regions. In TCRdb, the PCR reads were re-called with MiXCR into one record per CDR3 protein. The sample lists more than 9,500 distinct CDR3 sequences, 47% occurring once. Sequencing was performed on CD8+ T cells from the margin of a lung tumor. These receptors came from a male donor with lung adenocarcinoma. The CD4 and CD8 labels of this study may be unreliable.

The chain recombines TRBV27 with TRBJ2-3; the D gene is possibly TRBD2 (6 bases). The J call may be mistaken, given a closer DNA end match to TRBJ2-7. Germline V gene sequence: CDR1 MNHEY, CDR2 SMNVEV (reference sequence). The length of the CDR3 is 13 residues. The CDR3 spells CASSLTSPDTQYF. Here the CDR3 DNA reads TGTGCCAGCAGCCTCACTAGCCCAGATACGCAGTACTTC.

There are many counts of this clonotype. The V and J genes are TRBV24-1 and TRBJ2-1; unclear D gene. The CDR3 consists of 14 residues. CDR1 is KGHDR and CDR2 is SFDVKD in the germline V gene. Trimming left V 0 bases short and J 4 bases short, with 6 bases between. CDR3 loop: CATSDLERYNEQFF. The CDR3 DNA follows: TGTGCCACCAGTGATTTGGAACGATACAATGAGCAGTTCTTC.

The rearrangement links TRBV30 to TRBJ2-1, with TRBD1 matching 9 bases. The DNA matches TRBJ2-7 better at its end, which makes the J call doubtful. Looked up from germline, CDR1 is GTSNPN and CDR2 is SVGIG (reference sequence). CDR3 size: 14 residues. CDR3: CAWGTGTGYNEQYF. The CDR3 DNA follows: TGTGCCTGGGGCACCGGGACAGGGTACAATGAGCAGTACTTC.

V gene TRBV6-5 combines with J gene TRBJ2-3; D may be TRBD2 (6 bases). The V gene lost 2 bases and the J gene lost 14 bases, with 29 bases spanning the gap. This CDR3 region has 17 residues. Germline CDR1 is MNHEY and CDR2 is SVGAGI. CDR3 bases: TGTGCCAGCAGTTACGCCGGCGGGGCTGCGGGCGGAGATGAGCTGTATTTT. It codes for CASSYAGGAAGGDELYF.

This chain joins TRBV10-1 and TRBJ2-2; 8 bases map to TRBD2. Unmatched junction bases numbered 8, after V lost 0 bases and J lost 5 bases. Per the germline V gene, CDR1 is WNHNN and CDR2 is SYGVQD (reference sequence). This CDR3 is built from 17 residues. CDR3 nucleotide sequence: TGCGCCAGCAGTGAGTCCGGGGCGGGAGGAGGTACCGGGGAGCTGTTTTTT. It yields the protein CASSESGAGGGTGELFF.

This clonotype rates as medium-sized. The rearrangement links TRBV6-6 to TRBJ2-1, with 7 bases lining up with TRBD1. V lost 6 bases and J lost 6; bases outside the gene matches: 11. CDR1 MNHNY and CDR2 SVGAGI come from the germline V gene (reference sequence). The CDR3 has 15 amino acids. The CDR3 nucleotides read TGTGCCAGCAGACCTCATAAGACAGGGACCAATGAGCAGTTCTTC. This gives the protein CASRPHKTGTNEQFF.

In nucleotides, the CDR3 is TGTGCCAGCAGAAACAGGGGAGGAACAGATACGCAGTATTTT. As protein: CASRNRGGTDTQYF. The rearrangement uses TRBV6-4 and TRBJ2-3, with a tentative D call TRBD1 (7 bases). The CDR3 has 14 residues. Germline values: CDR1 MRHNA, CDR2 SNTAGT. V gave up 6 bases and J gave up 3 bases, with 13 bases separating them.

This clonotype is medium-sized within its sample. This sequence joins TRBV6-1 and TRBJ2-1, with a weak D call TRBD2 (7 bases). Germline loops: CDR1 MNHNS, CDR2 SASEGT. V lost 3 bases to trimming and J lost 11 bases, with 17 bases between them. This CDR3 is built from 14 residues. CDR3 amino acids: CASSDRGASVKQFF. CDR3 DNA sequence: TGTGCCAGCAGTGATCGGGGGGCCAGCGTTAAGCAGTTCTTC.

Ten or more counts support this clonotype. The CDR3 DNA follows: TGTGCCAGCAGTCAGACAGGGATGGGCTATGGCTACACCTTC. Its translation is CASSQTGMGYGYTF. The genes are TRBV6-1 and TRBJ1-2; 7 nucleotides line up with TRBD1. The trim removed 5 bases at V and 4 bases at J, leaving 7 bases unmatched. Germline CDR1 reads MNHNS; CDR2 reads SASEGT. The CDR3 has 14 amino acids.

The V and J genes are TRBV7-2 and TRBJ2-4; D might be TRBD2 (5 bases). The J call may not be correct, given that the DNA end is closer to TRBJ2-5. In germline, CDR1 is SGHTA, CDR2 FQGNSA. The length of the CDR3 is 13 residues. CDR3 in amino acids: CASSSGKLETQYF. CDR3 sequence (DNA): TGTGCCAGCAGCTCCGGGAAACTGGAGACCCAGTACTTC.